One and the same sample provided the 18 T cell receptor beta chains below, sequenced in a study of blood T cell repertoires in COVID-19. Some clones are missing from TCRdb's copy, which holds only in-frame ones; the method was immunoSEQ multiplex PCR. The repertoire includes 100,000 to 120,000 clones, 76% of them detected once, and roughly 3.8% sits in the top ten. Sequencing was performed on peripheral blood. Receptors were obtained from a woman of 80 years or more with acute or convalescent COVID-19.

This clone appeared a few times. The rearrangement uses TRBV5-1 and TRBJ1-6, with D possibly TRBD1 on 6 matching bases. The V and J ends lost 2 bases and 6 bases respectively, with 15 bases between them. This CDR3 spans 16 amino acids. Germline CDR1 and CDR2: SGHRS and YFSETQ. The CDR3: CASSLRGNPTNSPLHF. CDR3 bases: TGCGCCAGCAGCTTAAGGGGGAATCCGACTAATTCACCCCTCCACTTT.

This chain connects TRBV4-1 to TRBJ1-2, with TRBD1 matching 9 bases. CDR3 size: 15 residues. Germline V CDR1 and CDR2: MGHRA, YSYEKL. The ends lost 2 bases at V and 4 bases at J; junction bases unmatched: 5. The CDR3 region has the DNA TGCGCCAGCAGCCAACCGGGACAGGGTGGCTATGGCTACACCTTC. The encoded protein is CASSQPGQGGYGYTF.

This clone was detected once. This sequence joins TRBV5-4 and TRBJ2-3; D is unclear. Deletions cut 4 bases from V and 0 bases from J, with 12 bases between. Germline CDR1 reads SGHNT; CDR2 reads YYREEE (reference sequence). This CDR3 comprises 15 residues. The CDR3 reads CASSHPGASTDTQYF. The CDR3 coding sequence is TGTGCCAGCAGCCACCCCGGTGCTAGCACAGATACGCAGTATTTT.

V usage is TRBV10-3 and J usage is TRBJ2-3; 7 bases are shared with TRBD1. CDR3 length: 16 residues. The ends lost 3 bases at V and 2 bases at J; junction bases unmatched: 8. Germline V gene data show CDR1 as ENHRY and CDR2 as SYGVKD. This CDR3 is CAISDGQALSTDTQYF. The CDR3 DNA sequence: TGTGCCATCAGTGACGGACAGGCGCTATCCACAGATACGCAGTATTTT.

In DNA, the CDR3 is TGTGCCAGCAGCTTAGGCGGGGGGAAAACAGATACGCAGTATTTT. It yields the protein CASSLGGGKTDTQYF. The J gene is TRBJ2-3, the V gene TRBV11-2, with TRBD2 identical over 8 bases. Germline V gives CDR1 SGHAT, CDR2 FQNNGV. J gave up 3 bases and V 1 base, and 3 bases lay outside the gene matches. CDR3 length: 15 residues. The variable domain in full, completed from reference TRBV11-2 and TRBJ2-3, reads EAGVAQSPRYKIIEKRQSVAFWCNPISGHATLYWYQQILGQGPKLLIQFQNNGVVDDSQLPKDRFSAERLKGVDSTLKIQPAKLEDSAVYLCASSLGGGKTDTQYFGPGTRLTVL.

The rearrangement uses TRBV5-8 and TRBJ1-5; 10 bases line up with TRBD1. Looked up from germline, CDR1 is SGHTS and CDR2 is YDEGEE. Trimming removed 6 bases from V and 1 base from J; junction bases left unmatched: 4. The CDR3 runs to 15 residues. The CDR3 nucleotides read TGTGCCAGCAAACGACAGGGGGCCAGCAATCAGCCCCAGCATTTT. This codes for CASKRQGASNQPQHF.

The chain is built from TRBV7-9 and TRBJ1-5; D remains unclear. The CDR3 sequence is 16 residues long. Trimming shortened V by 1 base and J by 0 bases, and 10 bases separated the two germline ends. In germline, CDR1 is SEHNR, CDR2 FQNEAQ (reference sequence). The CDR3 loop reads CASSLGEAHSNQPQHF. The CDR3 DNA reads TGTGCCAGCAGCTTAGGGGAGGCACATAGCAATCAGCCCCAGCATTTT.

The chain links TRBV6-5 to TRBJ2-7; 8 bases map to TRBD1. CDR1 MNHEY and CDR2 SVGAGI come from the germline V gene. CDR3 length equals 15 residues. V lost 5 bases, J lost 2 bases, and 8 bases stayed unmatched. The CDR3 nucleotides read TGTGCCAGCAGTCCGTCTGACAGGGGAACCTACGAGCAGTACTTC. It is translated as CASSPSDRGTYEQYF.

The chain uses TRBV7-6 and TRBJ2-3; D is unclear. CDR3 length equals 16 residues. V lost 1 base, J lost 6 bases, and 17 bases lay in between. CDR1 and CDR2 (germline): SGHVS, FNYEAQ. The DNA for the CDR3 is TGTGCCAGCAGCTTAGAAGCTTCAACCCCTGTGGATACGCAGTATTTT. Translation gives CASSLEASTPVDTQYF. The whole variable domain, filled in from reference TRBV7-6 and TRBJ2-3, reads GAGVSQSPRYKVTKRGQDVALRCDPISGHVSLYWYRQALGQGPEFLTYFNYEAQQDKSGLPNDRFSAERPEGSISTLTIQRTEQRDSAMYRCASSLEASTPVDTQYFGPGTRLTVL.

Note on this clone: This sample also contains other DNA sequences that code for the same CDR3. The V and J genes are TRBV5-1 and TRBJ2-1; the match to TRBD1 covers 10 bases. V was clipped by 0 bases and J by 4 bases; unmatched bases: 1. Germline CDR1 is SGHRS and CDR2 is YFSETQ. CDR3 size: 15 residues. The CDR3 bases are TGCGCCAGCAGCTTGGGGGGACAGGGGTACAATGAGCAGTTCTTC. This encodes CASSLGGQGYNEQFF.

The chain employs TRBV28 and TRBJ1-1; 12 nucleotides agree with TRBD1. The CDR3 consists of 15 residues. Per germline, CDR1 MDHEN and CDR2 SYDVKM. J was trimmed by 5 bases and V by 10 bases; bases with no gene match: 11. CDR3: CATSPGQGAATEAFF. In DNA, the CDR3 is TGTGCCACGTCTCCGGGACAGGGGGCGGCGACTGAAGCTTTCTTT. Based on the CDR3 plus reference TRBV28 and TRBJ1-1, the full variable domain is DVKVTQSSRYLVKRTGEKVFLECVQDMDHENMFWYRQDPGLGLRLIYFSYDVKMKEKGDIPEGYSVSREKKERFSLILESASTNQTSMYLCATSPGQGAATEAFFGQGTRLTVV.

This clone was seen once. The genes are TRBV6-5 and TRBJ1-6; D remains unclear. The CDR3 loop spans 15 amino acids. V was pared by 6 bases and J by 6 bases, with 15 bases between. Germline-derived CDR1 and CDR2 are MNHEY and SVGAGI. CDR3 in amino acids: CASSYDTGSNSPLHF. As DNA, the CDR3 is TGTGCCAGCAGCTACGACACTGGGAGTAATTCACCCCTCCACTTT.

The gene calls are TRBV27 and TRBJ2-3; tentatively, D is TRBD2 (6 bases). This CDR3 has 15 residues. The germline CDR1 and CDR2 sequences are MNHEY and SMNVEV (reference sequence). Trimming cost V 3 bases and J 7 bases, with 17 bases left between them. The CDR3 bases are TGTGCCAGCAGTTTCCGGGGGTGGGAAGAAAATACGCAGTATTTT. Protein: CASSFRGWEENTQYF.

This clone was detected only a few times. The chain recombines TRBV6-2 or TRBV6-3 with TRBJ2-1; D unclear. The germline V gene has CDR1 MNHEY and CDR2 SVGEGT. This CDR3 comprises 14 residues. The V and J ends lost 6 bases and 5 bases respectively, with 14 bases between them. DNA for the CDR3: TGTGCCAGCAGCCGAAACAGAGAGCACAATGAGCAGTTCTTC. Protein: CASSRNREHNEQFF.

Here the CDR3 reads CSVGLANYGYTF. The CDR3 DNA sequence: TGCAGCGTTGGTCTAGCTAACTATGGCTACACCTTC. The chain joins TRBV29-1 to TRBJ1-2; the D is unclear. Per germline, CDR1 SQVTM and CDR2 ANQGSEA. V gave up 4 bases and J gave up 0 bases, with 6 bases separating them. The CDR3 consists of 12 residues.

The V call is TRBV6-4, the J call TRBJ2-7; perhaps TRBD1 as D (6 bases). V was shortened by 9 bases and J by 1 base, with 10 bases between the two germline ends. Germline loops: CDR1 MRHNA, CDR2 SNTAGT. The CDR3 covers 12 residues. The CDR3, as DNA: TGTGCCAGACAGGGAAGGTCCTACGAGCAGTACTTC. It yields the protein CARQGRSYEQYF.

This clone appeared once. The V call is TRBV19, the J call TRBJ1-2, with D possibly matching TRBD1 (5 bases). V shed 8 bases and J shed 7 bases, with 20 bases lying between them. The CDR3 is 14 residues long. Germline values: CDR1 LNHDA, CDR2 SQIVND (reference sequence). CDR3 sequence (DNA): TGTGCCAGTCGAAGCCCGGGGGGATTACGTGGCTACACCTTC. Its protein is CASRSPGGLRGYTF.

This clone has just one count. The V call is TRBV10-1, the J call TRBJ2-3; TRBD2 agrees at 15 bases. Trimming at V came to 6 bases and at J to 5 bases, leaving 9 bases not matched to a gene. The CDR3 is made up of 17 amino acids. Germline V gives CDR1 WNHNN, CDR2 SYGVQD (reference sequence). The DNA for the CDR3 is TGCGCCAGCAGCGCCGGACTAGCGGGGGGGCATGTAGATACGCAGTATTTT. Translating it yields CASSAGLAGGHVDTQYF.